The clone carrying this TCR beta chain has just a few counts. Its antigen remains unidentified. The source of the sample is a study of response to subunit inactivated influenza vaccine. Broader study findings: Authors suggested few new T cells are recruited by each seasonal influenza vaccination.

CDR3 size: 13 residues. CDR1 and CDR2 from the germline V gene are LGHDT and YNNKEL (reference sequence). The trim removed 0 bases at V and 7 bases at J, leaving 3 bases unmatched. One entry per CDR3 protein, called by TCRdb with MiXCR from the RT-PCR reads. Among some 570,000 distinct CDR3 sequences, 11% were seen once, and the ten largest hold roughly 9.6%. This sample also belongs to another study, concerning T cells expressing NK-cell markers. Per that paper: UMIs accompanied the 5'RACE template switching by which TCR beta cDNA was made. In sorted CD3+CD56+NKG2C+, CD3+CD56+NKG2C- and CD3+CD56-NKG2C+ T cells, TCR beta repertoires were obtained. Alpha-beta TCR T cells were the sole sorting target in several experiments, owing to an anti-gamma-delta TCR antibody. Specificity for HCMV among expanded NKG2C+ T cell clones was not established.

The chain recombines TRBV3-1 with TRBJ2-7, with 7 bases fitting TRBD1. The source is a man between 50 and 59 years old who received an inactivated influenza vaccine. The sample consisted of PBMCs from blood, taken on the day of vaccination. DNA for the CDR3: TGTGCCAGCAGCCAAGATCCAGGGGGAGAGCAGTACTTC. Protein sequence: CASSQDPGGEQYF.